This TCR beta chain was sequenced for a study of shared clonotypes between healthy human individuals. Assay used: immunoSEQ multiplex PCR; TCRdb lists only in-frame clones, some missing. The sample holds about 2.1 million clones, over 85% seen once. The naive CD8 subset, CD45RO-negative cells positively selected for CCR7, excluded terminally differentiated effector memory CD45RA+ cells. Only one count was recorded for this clone. The sequencing sample was made of naive CD8+ T cells from PBMCs. This receptor was taken from a young man in good health. Some clones in this sample may be carry-over from other donors' samples.

CDR3 sequence reads: CASKLRGGPYYQETQYF. CDR3 coding DNA: TGTGCCAGCAAATTACGGGGGGGCCCATACTATCAAGAGACCCAGTACTTC. This chain uses TRBV27 with TRBJ2-5; 8 bases agree with TRBD2. With V trimmed by 7 bases and J by 2 bases, 15 bases remained unmatched. Germline CDR1 is MNHEY and CDR2 is SMNVEV (reference sequence). CDR3 size: 17 residues.